These 20 T cell receptor beta chains were all obtained from the same sample, sequenced in a study of cytomegalovirus exposure and HLA in healthy donors. PCR amplification relied on 60 Vbeta primers (plus 13 Jbeta primers). Repertoires were generated with immunoSEQ multiplex PCR, while TCRdb's copy carries only in-frame clones and drops some. The sample has around 130,000 clones; approximately 69% are singletons. Sample: PBMCs. The receptors derive from a man aged 40-55 years in good health and CMV-seropositive.

The V gene is TRBV9, the J gene TRBJ2-1; TRBD1 aligns across 7 bases. This CDR3 is built from 16 residues. Germline V gene sequence: CDR1 SGDLS, CDR2 YYNGEE. Trimming removed 0 bases from V and 4 bases from J; junction bases left unmatched: 7. The DNA of the CDR3 is TGTGCCAGCAGCGTAGAGGGGACAGCCTTTTACAATGAGCAGTTCTTC. It encodes CASSVEGTAFYNEQFF.

This clone was seen just once. The chain recombines TRBV30 with TRBJ1-4; the D gene is possibly TRBD1 (6 bases). Germline lookup yields CDR1 GTSNPN and CDR2 SVGIG (reference sequence). V shed 3 bases and J shed 7 bases, with 15 bases lying between them. The CDR3 sequence is 14 residues long. The DNA for the CDR3 is TGTGCCTGGAGCCCACAGGGTCGGAGTGAAAAACTGTTTTTT. This gives the protein CAWSPQGRSEKLFF.

The chain couples TRBV6-1 to TRBJ2-2; the match to TRBD1 covers 7 bases. Germline V CDR1 and CDR2: MNHNS, SASEGT. This CDR3 has 15 residues. J gave up 4 bases and V 6 bases, and 8 bases lay outside the gene matches. The chain's CDR3 is CASSGTAPSTGELFF. The CDR3, as DNA: TGTGCCAGCAGCGGGACAGCCCCGAGCACCGGGGAGCTGTTTTTT.

This clone was recorded only once. The chain combines TRBV27 with TRBJ1-2; 8 positions match TRBD1. In germline, CDR1 is MNHEY, CDR2 SMNVEV (reference sequence). Trimming cost V 3 bases and J 4 bases; bases outside gene matches: 4. The CDR3 has 14 residues. In DNA, the CDR3 is TGTGCCAGCAGTTTGGGGACAGGTCCCTATGGCTACACCTTC. Amino acids: CASSLGTGPYGYTF.

V is TRBV29-1 and J is TRBJ1-1, with 7 bases that match TRBD1. Germline loops: CDR1 SQVTM, CDR2 ANQGSEA. The CDR3 runs to 12 residues. V lost 3 bases to trimming and J lost 8 bases; unmatched junction nucleotides: 6. The CDR3 loop is CSVDNGQAEAFF. CDR3 bases: TGCAGCGTTGATAACGGACAGGCGGAAGCTTTCTTT.

Only one count was recorded for this clone. This rearrangement joins TRBV6-5 to TRBJ2-1; 10 bases are shared with TRBD2. V lost 5 bases and J lost 7; bases outside the gene matches: 5. Germline CDR1 and CDR2: MNHEY and SVGAGI. The CDR3 runs 14 residues. CDR3 protein: CASSPGLARNEQFF. In DNA form, the CDR3 reads TGTGCCAGCAGTCCGGGACTAGCGAGGAATGAGCAGTTCTTC.

This clone was counted once. CDR3 nucleotides: TGTGCCAGCAGCCCCGGGACAGCCTCCTACAATGAGCAGTTCTTC. It translates to CASSPGTASYNEQFF. The chain uses TRBV16 and TRBJ2-1; 7 nucleotides agree with TRBD1. The V gene end was trimmed by 4 bases and the J gene end by 0 bases; junction bases not matched to a gene: 3. The CDR3 has 15 residues. Germline V gene data show CDR1 as KGHSY and CDR2 as FQNENV.

The V and J genes are TRBV19 and TRBJ1-2; possible D gene TRBD1, 6 bases. Germline CDR1 and CDR2: LNHDA and SQIVND (reference sequence). The V end was cut by 3 bases, the J end by 6 bases, with 14 bases between. There are 14 residues in the CDR3. CDR3 sequence: CASSIEGVAHGYTF. CDR3 sequence (DNA): TGTGCCAGTAGTATCGAGGGGGTTGCTCATGGCTACACCTTC.

The chain couples TRBV5-8 to TRBJ2-5; D is uncertain. Germline CDR1 SGHTS, CDR2 YDEGEE. There are 15 residues in the CDR3. V shed 4 bases and J shed 1 base, with 14 bases lying between them. The CDR3 DNA sequence: TGTGCCAGCAGCCCCAACCCACGAGCCCAAGAGACCCAGTACTTC. It translates to CASSPNPRAQETQYF.

For this clone: This sample includes further DNA sequences coding for the same CDR3. The J gene is TRBJ1-2, the V gene TRBV5-8, with no clear D. Germline V gene data show CDR1 as SGHTS and CDR2 as YDEGEE. Between the trimmed V and J ends, which lost 2 bases and 8 bases, there was a span of 10 bases. The CDR3 is made up of 12 amino acids. As DNA, the CDR3 is TGTGCCAGCAGCTTTAGTTCGTACGGCTACACCTTC. It translates to CASSFSSYGYTF.

This clone was observed a handful of times. CDR3 DNA: TGTGCCAGCAGCCCAGAGCGTGAAGCTTTCTTT. Its protein product is CASSPEREAFF. This chain uses TRBV7-2 with TRBJ1-1; no reliable D call. The germline gives CDR1 SGHTA, CDR2 FQGNSA. Trimming removed 5 bases at V and 7 bases at J, with 8 bases between. The CDR3 length is 11 residues.

CDR3 in amino acids: CASSFRGQNTGELFF. The CDR3 nucleotides read TGTGCCAGCAGTTTCAGGGGGCAGAACACCGGGGAGCTGTTTTTT. The V call is TRBV28, the J call TRBJ2-2, with TRBD1 matching over 8 bases. V lost 3 bases and J lost 1; bases outside the gene matches: 1. The CDR3 is 15 amino acids. Germline-derived CDR1 and CDR2 are MDHEN and SYDVKM.

This clone has only a few counts. The chain carries TRBV4-2 and TRBJ2-1; D is unresolved. This CDR3 has 15 residues. Trimming pared 0 bases from V and 0 bases from J, leaving 6 bases between. The germline V gene has CDR1 LGHNA and CDR2 YNFKEQ. The CDR3 sequence is CASSQEANSYNEQFF. The CDR3 coding sequence is TGTGCCAGCAGCCAAGAAGCGAACTCCTACAATGAGCAGTTCTTC.

This clone was found a few times. The chain carries TRBV7-8 and TRBJ1-1; weak D call: TRBD1 (5 bases). The ends were cut back, 1 base at V and 0 bases at J, with 12 bases in the middle. The germline V gene has CDR1 SGHVS and CDR2 FQNEAQ. CDR3 size: 16 residues. CDR3 protein: CASSLVPGTLNTEAFF. DNA of the CDR3: TGTGCCAGCAGCTTAGTTCCCGGGACTCTGAACACTGAAGCTTTCTTT.

V gene TRBV5-8 combines with J gene TRBJ2-5, with TRBD1 as a possible D gene (6 bases). This CDR3 has 14 residues. Trimming cost V 0 bases and J 5 bases, with 11 bases left between them. Germline CDR1 and CDR2: SGHTS and YDEGEE. CDR3 nucleotides: TGTGCCAGCAGCTTGGTTGGGGGCACGGAGACCCAGTACTTC. Translating gives CASSLVGGTETQYF.

CDR3 DNA sequence: TGTGCCAGCAGCGACCTAGCGGGCGGACAAGAGACCCAGTACTTC. As protein: CASSDLAGGQETQYF. This rearrangement joins TRBV5-4 to TRBJ2-5; TRBD2 aligns across 8 bases. The V gene's germline CDR1 is SGHNT and CDR2 YYREEE (reference sequence). After removal of 4 bases from V and 2 bases from J, the junction contained 7 bases not matched to a gene. This CDR3 spans 15 amino acids.

The rearrangement joins TRBV7-8 to TRBJ2-5, with 8 bases that match TRBD1. V shed 5 bases, J shed 0 bases, and the junction held 11 bases outside the gene matches. The CDR3 spans 17 residues. Germline CDR1 SGHVS, CDR2 FQNEAQ. CDR3 region: CASSHTGQGEYQETQYF. CDR3 in DNA: TGTGCCAGCAGCCACACTGGACAGGGTGAATACCAAGAGACCCAGTACTTC.

The rearrangement uses TRBV19 and TRBJ1-1; no definite D call. This CDR3 comprises 14 residues. CDR1 is LNHDA, CDR2 SQIVND, per germline (reference sequence). The V end lost 5 bases, the J end lost 3 bases, and 13 bases lay between the germline ends. CDR3 protein: CASSAVTDYTEAFF. The CDR3 nucleotides are TGTGCCAGTAGTGCCGTGACGGACTACACTGAAGCTTTCTTT.

The V call is TRBV28, the J call TRBJ2-7, with a possible D match to TRBD1 (5 bases). The CDR3 covers 12 residues. Germline V gene lookup returns CDR1 MDHEN and CDR2 SYDVKM. Deletions cut 4 bases from V and 5 bases from J, with 9 bases between. The CDR3 sequence: CASSSRVHEQYF. The CDR3 region has the DNA TGTGCCAGCAGTTCCAGGGTGCACGAGCAGTACTTC.

The V and J genes are TRBV5-1 and TRBJ2-5; the match to TRBD2 covers 12 bases. Germline V gene data show CDR1 as SGHRS and CDR2 as YFSETQ. The CDR3 spans 15 residues. The V and J ends lost 0 bases and 5 bases, in that order; junction bases with no gene match: 2. CDR3 nucleotides: TGCGCCAGCAGCTTGGCGCTAGCGGGAGGGGAGACCCAGTACTTC. This gives the protein CASSLALAGGETQYF.